The TCR beta chain described here comes from a study of spatial heterogeneity in lung cancer. General study points: Higher tumor mutation counts went along with higher counts of expanded intratumoral alpha and beta TCRs.

This clonotype appeared many times. Its antigen is still unknown. MiXCR, applied by TCRdb to the 5' RACE reads, yields one record per CDR3 protein. This table holds approximately 9,500 distinct CDR3 sequences, 9.5% to 15% found once. The time point here: sample taken at primary tumor resection. V lost 0 bases to trimming and J lost 6 bases, with 9 bases between them. Per the germline V gene, CDR1 is ENHRY and CDR2 is SYGVKD. This CDR3 spans 13 amino acids. V is TRBV10-3 and J is TRBJ2-7, with D possibly being TRBD2 (7 bases). Sequencing used lung tumor tissue, obtained at surgery. This TCR was sampled from a male donor with early-stage non-small cell lung cancer. The CDR3 protein is CAISESGGAEQYF. DNA of the CDR3: TGTGCCATCAGTGAGTCGGGGGGGGCCGAGCAGTACTTC.